This T cell receptor (beta chain) was captured by sequencing in a study of CD8 T cells in ankylosing spondylitis. Notes on the study in general: Characteristic of ankylosing spondylitis blood, it appeared, was a TCR beta motif comprising roughly eight highly homologous variants. There was reportedly significant enrichment of clones that were disease-linked in matched ankylosing spondylitis synovial fluid.

Germline CDR1 and CDR2: DFQATT and SNEGSKA (reference sequence). The junction had 17 bases not matched to a gene; V was cut back by 5 bases and J by 3 bases. The CDR3 is made up of 20 amino acids. The sample holds many counts of this clonotype. The antigen remains unidentified. For TCR beta, libraries came from quantitative 5'-RACE with molecular barcodes. TCRdb independently ran MiXCR on the 5' RACE reads; one entry per CDR3 protein. The sample records around 490,000 distinct CDR3 sequences, 5.3% being singletons. Material for sequencing was blood, either unsorted or a sorted T cell fraction (not recorded which). This chain connects TRBV20-1 to TRBJ2-3, with 16 bases fitting TRBD2. The TCR was taken from a male donor with ankylosing spondylitis. The CDR3 protein is CSAVPVVPGLAGGPTDTQYF. CDR3 sequence (DNA): TGCAGTGCTGTTCCGGTTGTTCCGGGACTAGCGGGAGGGCCTACAGATACGCAGTATTTT.